This record concerns one T cell receptor (beta chain) sequence. TCRdb analysed the PCR reads with MiXCR anew, one entry per CDR3 protein. The sample consists of fewer than 15,000 distinct CDR3 sequences, 51% of them appearing once. V was trimmed by 2 bases and J by 2 bases, leaving 11 bases between them. Germline CDR1 reads MNHGY; CDR2 reads SAAAGT. The CDR3 totals 15 residues. These data belong to a study of tumor-infiltrating lymphocytes in oesophageal squamous cell carcinoma. This chain links TRBV6-8 with TRBJ2-3; no clear D gene. Source material: blood. The sequence was obtained from a female donor with esophageal squamous cell carcinoma. CDR3 sequence: CASSYGPVITDTQYF. The DNA for the CDR3 is TGTGCCAGCAGTTACGGACCGGTGATCACAGATACGCAGTATTTT.